What follows are 8 T cell receptor beta chains derived from one specimen sequenced in a study of shared clonotypes between healthy human individuals. TCRdb's table, derived via immunoSEQ multiplex PCR, lists solely in-frame clones and lacks some. The data contain about 680,000 clones, roughly 94% of them singletons. Selected positively for CCR7 and CD45RO-negative, naive CD8 cells excluded terminally differentiated effector memory CD45RA+ cells. The sequenced material came from naive CD8+ T cells sorted from blood. These TCRs come from a man younger than 45 in good health.

This rearrangement joins TRBV7-2 to TRBJ2-2; the D gene is possibly TRBD2 (6 bases). V lost 5 bases and J 7 bases, leaving 11 bases between the germline ends. This CDR3 is 13 amino acids long. Per the germline V gene, CDR1 is SGHTA and CDR2 is FQGNSA. The CDR3 is CASSPLGGGELFF. The CDR3 DNA follows: TGTGCCAGCAGCCCTCTGGGGGGCGGGGAGCTGTTTTTT.

This clone was seen a handful of times. The chain employs TRBV10-1 and TRBJ2-7, with D possibly TRBD1 on 5 matching bases. This CDR3 spans 12 amino acids. Germline CDR1 and CDR2: WNHNN and SYGVQD (reference sequence). The ends were cut back, 2 bases at V and 6 bases at J, with 8 bases in the middle. The CDR3 sequence: CASSEGQAEQYF. The CDR3 nucleotides are TGCGCCAGCAGTGAGGGACAAGCCGAGCAGTACTTC.

The J gene is TRBJ2-2, the V gene TRBV30; D call uncertain. Germline loops: CDR1 GTSNPN, CDR2 SVGIG (reference sequence). The CDR3 is 14 residues long. Trimming left V 1 base short and J 5 bases short, with 11 bases between. In DNA, the CDR3 is TGTGCCTGGAGTGAACTTTTGGGGACCGGGGAGCTGTTTTTT. Encoded protein: CAWSELLGTGELFF.

The gene calls are TRBV6-5 and TRBJ1-2; 7 nucleotides align to TRBD1. With V trimmed by 2 bases and J by 4 bases, 10 bases remained unmatched. Germline V gene data show CDR1 as MNHEY and CDR2 as SVGAGI. The length of the CDR3 is 16 residues. The CDR3 DNA reads as TGTGCCAGCAGTTACGCACCCGACAGGGACTTCTATGGCTACACCTTC. Encoded protein: CASSYAPDRDFYGYTF.

This clone was seen just once. The chain is built from TRBV28 and TRBJ2-1, with 10 bases lining up with TRBD2. The ends lost 3 bases at V and 7 bases at J; junction bases unmatched: 12. The CDR3 loop spans 17 amino acids. Germline V CDR1 and CDR2: MDHEN, SYDVKM. CDR3 in amino acids: CASSFYAVASGSNEQFF. DNA of the CDR3: TGTGCCAGCAGTTTCTATGCAGTTGCTAGCGGGAGTAATGAGCAGTTCTTC.

This chain links TRBV2 with TRBJ1-2; TRBD1 is a possible D gene (6 bases). The CDR3 contains 15 residues. The V end was cut by 0 bases, the J end by 8 bases, with 16 bases between. The germline V gene encodes CDR1 SNHLY and CDR2 FYNNEI. CDR3 nucleotide sequence: TGTGCCAGCAGTGAAGCGCTCACAGGGTGGTGGGGCTACACCTTC. As protein: CASSEALTGWWGYTF.

The chain couples TRBV12-5 to TRBJ2-2; TRBD2 agrees at 13 bases. The CDR3 has 18 amino acids. From germline, CDR1 is LGHNT and CDR2 FRNRAP. Trimming took 5 bases from V and 4 from J; bases not matched to a gene: 10. The CDR3 spells CASGTGTSGKWSTGELFF. The CDR3 DNA is TGTGCTAGTGGTACTGGGACTAGCGGGAAGTGGAGCACCGGGGAGCTGTTTTTT.

The chain couples TRBV4-1 to TRBJ1-5; the D is unclear. Trimming took off 2 bases at V and 4 bases at J, with 9 bases between the two ends. The CDR3 loop spans 14 amino acids. CDR1 is MGHRA and CDR2 is YSYEKL in the germline V gene. This CDR3 reads CASSQSPGNQPQHF. The CDR3 bases are TGCGCCAGCAGCCAAAGTCCGGGAAATCAGCCCCAGCATTTT.